These 19 T cell receptor beta chains were sequenced from one sample in a study of blood T cell repertoires in COVID-19. TCRdb keeps only in-frame clones here, not all; method: immunoSEQ multiplex PCR. The repertoire includes over 200,000 clones, 88% of them detected once, and roughly 2.6% sits in the top ten. The sequenced material came from peripheral blood. The receptor source for this set is an older woman with acute or convalescent COVID-19.

The chain carries TRBV7-8 and TRBJ1-2, with D perhaps TRBD1 (5 bases). With 1 base removed from V and 6 bases from J, the gap between germline ends came to 12 bases. Germline CDR1 is SGHVS and CDR2 is FQNEAQ. This CDR3 contains 14 residues. CDR3 sequence (DNA): TGTGCCAGCAGCTTAGGTCGGGGGGAGGATGGCTACACCTTC. Amino acid sequence: CASSLGRGEDGYTF.

The chain carries TRBV5-6 and TRBJ2-4; D is perhaps TRBD1 (5 bases). The CDR3 contains 16 residues. Trimming removed 2 bases at V and 0 bases at J, with 12 bases between. Per germline, CDR1 SGHDT and CDR2 YYEEEE. CDR3 DNA: TGTGCCAGCAGCTTCGCAGGGTGGTTAGCCAAAAACATTCAGTACTTC. Its protein is CASSFAGWLAKNIQYF.

V and J are TRBV19 and TRBJ2-5; D perhaps matches TRBD2 (6 bases). There are 13 residues in the CDR3. V was pared by 5 bases and J by 1 base, with 8 bases between. Germline V gives CDR1 LNHDA, CDR2 SQIVND (reference sequence). In DNA form, the CDR3 reads TGTGCCAGTAGTTATAGCGGCCAAGAGACCCAGTACTTC. It encodes CASSYSGQETQYF.

The CDR3 is CASSYLSGEDTQYF. The CDR3 DNA reads as TGTGCCAGCAGTTATCTGTCGGGGGAAGATACGCAGTATTTT. The chain couples TRBV6-2 or TRBV6-3 to TRBJ2-3; D possibly corresponds to TRBD2 (6 bases). CDR1 MNHEY and CDR2 SVGEGT come from the germline V gene. The CDR3 is 14 residues long. V lost 3 bases and J 5 bases, leaving 12 bases between the germline ends.

The genes are TRBV28 and TRBJ2-7; 14 nucleotides match TRBD2. V lost 7 bases to trimming and J lost 9 bases; unmatched junction nucleotides: 11. CDR1 is MDHEN and CDR2 is SYDVKM in the germline V gene. CDR3 length: 15 amino acids. The CDR3 sequence: CASTSQGTSGRVQYF. The CDR3 coding sequence is TGTGCCAGCACCTCTCAAGGGACTAGCGGGAGAGTGCAGTACTTC.

This clone came up a few times. The rearrangement joins TRBV30 to TRBJ1-2, with 11 positions matching TRBD1. The CDR3 runs to 10 residues. The germline CDR1 and CDR2 sequences are GTSNPN and SVGIG (reference sequence). Germline trimming cut 8 bases from V and 8 bases from J; bases unmatched to any gene: 1. CDR3 sequence reads: CAGQGAGYTF. In nucleotides, the CDR3 is TGTGCCGGACAGGGGGCGGGCTACACCTTC. Full variable domain (rest looked up from reference TRBV30 and TRBJ1-2): SQTIHQWPATLVQPVGSPLSLECTVEGTSNPNLYWYRQAAGRGLQLLFYSVGIGQISSEVPQNLSASRPQDRQFILSSKKLLLSDSGFYLCAGQGAGYTFGSGTRLTVV.

The V gene is TRBV6-2 or TRBV6-3, the J gene TRBJ2-5; 10 positions match TRBD1. This CDR3 is 15 amino acids long. CDR1 MNHEY and CDR2 SVGEGT come from the germline V gene. J was trimmed by 3 bases and V by 6 bases; bases with no gene match: 7. The CDR3 coding sequence is TGTGCCAGCAGCCCGGACAGGGGGTTCAAAGAGACCCAGTACTTC. It codes for CASSPDRGFKETQYF.

The chain employs TRBV4-3 and TRBJ2-7; possibly TRBD2 for D (6 bases). V dropped 4 bases and J dropped 1 base, with 14 bases sitting between them. There are 15 residues in the CDR3. Per the germline V gene, CDR1 is LGHNA and CDR2 is YSLEER. The CDR3 DNA is TGCGCCAGCAGCCTCGGGGGTAGCGCGTCCTACGAGCAGTACTTC. This gives the protein CASSLGGSASYEQYF.

The J gene is TRBJ1-1, the V gene TRBV29-1; 11 nucleotides line up with TRBD1. The CDR3 loop spans 15 amino acids. V trimming: 4 bases; J trimming: 0 bases; junction bases outside the gene matches: 4. CDR1 SQVTM and CDR2 ANQGSEA come from the germline V gene. Written as DNA, the CDR3 is TGCAGCGTTGGGGGGACAGGGGGATTGAACACTGAAGCTTTCTTT. Translated, it gives CSVGGTGGLNTEAFF.

CDR3 amino acids: CASNRDSYNEQFF. CDR3 sequence (DNA): TGTGCCAGCAACCGGGACAGCTACAATGAGCAGTTCTTC. The rearrangement joins TRBV11-3 to TRBJ2-1, with 7 bases aligning to TRBD1. This CDR3 has 13 residues. The trim removed 7 bases at V and 3 bases at J, leaving 3 bases unmatched. The germline CDR1 and CDR2 sequences are SGHNT and YENEEA.

The V and J genes are TRBV27 and TRBJ1-5; D possibly corresponds to TRBD1 (5 bases). The CDR3 extends over 13 amino acids. Germline V CDR1 and CDR2: MNHEY, SMNVEV (reference sequence). Trimming took off 8 bases at V and 6 bases at J, with 14 bases between the two ends. CDR3 nucleotides: TGTGCCAGCGAAAGGGGTGGCTGTCAGCCCCAGCATTTT. Its protein is CASERGGCQPQHF.

The chain joins TRBV11-2 to TRBJ2-3; no reliable D call. The ends were cut back, 1 base at V and 3 bases at J, with 5 bases in the middle. In germline, CDR1 is SGHAT, CDR2 FQNNGV. The CDR3 is 13 residues long. CDR3 protein: CASSLGVTDTQYF. CDR3 sequence (DNA): TGTGCCAGCAGCTTAGGCGTTACAGATACGCAGTATTTT.

This chain uses TRBV2 with TRBJ2-5; D perhaps matches TRBD2 (7 bases). Germline V gene data show CDR1 as SNHLY and CDR2 as FYNNEI. This CDR3 spans 15 amino acids. V lost 2 bases to trimming and J lost 4 bases, with 14 bases between them. This CDR3 is CASSEIKGGRETQYF. The CDR3 DNA reads as TGTGCCAGCAGTGAAATTAAGGGGGGGCGAGAGACCCAGTACTTC.

The rearrangement uses TRBV6-5 and TRBJ1-4; 9 bases match TRBD1. V gave up 5 bases and J gave up 5 bases; unmatched junction bases: 6. The CDR3 consists of 15 residues. Germline V CDR1 and CDR2: MNHEY, SVGAGI. In DNA form, the CDR3 reads TGTGCCAGCAGTCCGCTGGGGACAGGGAATGAAAAACTGTTTTTT. It yields the protein CASSPLGTGNEKLFF.

The rearrangement uses TRBV10-2 and TRBJ2-1; 9 nucleotides line up with TRBD2. With V trimmed by 4 bases and J by 7 bases, 11 bases remained unmatched. Germline V gives CDR1 WSHSY, CDR2 SAAADI. This CDR3 region has 16 residues. The CDR3 region has the DNA TGCGCCAGCAGTGGTTACCGGGCGGGAGGGCCTAATGAGCAGTTCTTC. Translating gives CASSGYRAGGPNEQFF.

The chain has TRBV24-1 and TRBJ2-1; TRBD1 aligns across 9 bases. CDR1 and CDR2 from the germline V gene are KGHDR and SFDVKD. CDR3 size: 16 residues. V dropped 6 bases and J dropped 1; count of bases not matched to a gene: 6. CDR3 in DNA: TGTGCCACCAGTAAGCCGGGACAGGGATCCTACAATGAGCAGTTCTTC. It is translated as CATSKPGQGSYNEQFF.

DNA of the CDR3: TGCGCCAGCAGCCAAGATCAGGGGGACTCCCCGTCACCCCTCCACTTT. Its translation is CASSQDQGDSPSPLHF. The chain combines TRBV4-3 with TRBJ1-6, with 7 bases matching TRBD1. CDR1 and CDR2 from the germline V gene are LGHNA and YSLEER. Trimming cost V 0 bases and J 10 bases; bases outside gene matches: 9. This CDR3 region has 16 residues.

This clone was seen a single time. CDR3 in DNA: TGTGCCAGTAGCTGGGGGCGGAAACCCTACGAGCAGTACTTC. Amino acid sequence: CASSWGRKPYEQYF. The J gene is TRBJ2-7, the V gene TRBV19, with D perhaps TRBD1 (6 bases). The CDR3 has 14 residues. V was clipped by 6 bases and J by 2 bases, with 14 bases between them. The germline CDR1 and CDR2 sequences are LNHDA and SQIVND (reference sequence).

The chain combines TRBV21-1 with TRBJ1-1. TRBV21-1 is shown as a pseudogene. The CDR3 consists of 16 residues. CDR3 DNA sequence: TGTGCCAGCAGCAAAGCTAGAGAACCGATGAACACTGAAGCTTTCTTT. Translated, it gives CASSKAREPMNTEAFF.